Shown below are 25 T cell receptor beta chains from a single sample sequenced in a study of cytomegalovirus exposure and HLA in healthy donors. This PCR relied on a set of 60 Vbeta primers and 13 Jbeta primers. This table comes from immunoSEQ multiplex PCR, and its TCRdb copy is limited to in-frame clones, with some not included. The table records approximately 150,000 clones, more than 65% of them present only once. The sample taken for sequencing was PBMCs. These receptor sequences come from a woman in her twenties or thirties in good health and CMV-seronegative.

The rearrangement uses TRBV6-1 and TRBJ2-2; D call uncertain. The CDR3 runs 14 residues. V lost 6 bases, J lost 4 bases, and 12 bases lay in between. Germline assignment: CDR1 MNHNS and CDR2 SASEGT. The CDR3 nucleotides are TGTGCCAGCAGGGATAGCAAGCGCACCGGGGAGCTGTTTTTT. This codes for CASRDSKRTGELFF.

This rearrangement joins TRBV28 to TRBJ2-7, with TRBD2 matching 7 bases. V was clipped by 4 bases and J by 7 bases; unmatched bases: 7. Germline V lookup: CDR1 MDHEN, CDR2 SYDVKM. The CDR3 is 13 residues long. DNA of the CDR3: TGTGCCAGCAGTTCTGGGGGGGTTGGGGAGCAGTACTTC. Translation gives CASSSGGVGEQYF.

The genes are TRBV27 and TRBJ1-1; D perhaps matches TRBD1 (5 bases). Trimming cost V 6 bases and J 9 bases, with 20 bases left between them. This CDR3 has 14 residues. CDR1 and CDR2 (germline): MNHEY, SMNVEV (reference sequence). CDR3 region: CASSPSDSFTKAFF. CDR3 DNA sequence: TGTGCCAGCAGCCCGAGCGACAGCTTTACTAAAGCTTTCTTT.

The chain joins TRBV29-1 to TRBJ2-5, with TRBD2 as a possible D gene (6 bases). The tail of the sequence fits TRBJ2-7 better, so the J call may be wrong. The CDR3 has 13 residues. Per the germline V gene, CDR1 is SQVTM and CDR2 is ANQGSEA. CDR3 nucleotide sequence: TGCAGCGCCCTAGGCGGGGAAACCTACGAGCAGTACTTC. Protein product: CSALGGETYEQYF.

This clone has a handful of counts. The V gene is TRBV6-6, the J gene TRBJ1-1; 7 nucleotides line up with TRBD1. Germline loops: CDR1 MNHNY, CDR2 SVGAGI (reference sequence). The CDR3 is made up of 14 amino acids. After removal of 6 bases from V and 4 bases from J, the junction contained 8 bases not matched to a gene. CDR3 loop: CASRPRQGGTEAFF. CDR3 bases: TGTGCCAGCAGACCACGACAGGGAGGCACTGAAGCTTTCTTT.

The chain recombines TRBV28 with TRBJ1-5; no definite D call. This CDR3 is 16 amino acids long. V was trimmed by 7 bases and J by 0 bases, leaving 16 bases between them. Germline V CDR1 and CDR2: MDHEN, SYDVKM. CDR3 sequence reads: CASTKREIHSNQPQHF. As DNA, the CDR3 is TGTGCCAGCACTAAGAGGGAAATTCATAGCAATCAGCCCCAGCATTTT.

The chain recombines TRBV5-1 with TRBJ1-5; D gene ambiguous. Germline V CDR1 and CDR2: SGHRS, YFSETQ. The V and J ends lost 0 bases and 2 bases respectively, with 12 bases between them. This CDR3 region has 16 residues. For the CDR3, the DNA is TGCGCCAGCAGCTTGGGGGAGGCACTGGGCAATCAGCCCCAGCATTTT. It is translated as CASSLGEALGNQPQHF.

V gene TRBV2 combines with J gene TRBJ2-5; TRBD2 agrees at 12 bases. The J call may be faulty, since TRBJ2-7 better matches the DNA end. Germline-derived CDR1 and CDR2 are SNHLY and FYNNEI. The CDR3 consists of 14 residues. CDR3 bases: TGTGCCAGCAATATACTAGCGGGGGGATACGAGCAGTACTTC. Amino acid sequence: CASNILAGGYEQYF.

The V gene is TRBV7-9, the J gene TRBJ1-1, with D possibly matching TRBD1 (5 bases). CDR3 length equals 11 residues. V lost 1 base to trimming and J lost 8 bases, with 5 bases between them. Germline assignment: CDR1 SEHNR and CDR2 FQNEAQ (reference sequence). The chain's CDR3 is CASSLGQEAFF. The DNA of the CDR3 is TGTGCCAGCAGCTTAGGACAGGAAGCTTTCTTT. Full variable domain (outside the CDR3, taken from reference TRBV7-9 and TRBJ1-1): DTGVSQNPRHKITKRGQNVTFRCDPISEHNRLYWYRQTLGQGPEFLTYFQNEAQLEKSRLLSDRFSAERPKGSFSTLEIQRTEQGDSAMYLCASSLGQEAFFGQGTRLTVV.

This CDR3 reads CASSFSVGQGIIYGYTF. CDR3 nucleotide sequence: TGTGCCAGCAGTTTTTCGGTTGGGCAGGGAATAATCTATGGCTACACCTTC. The chain combines TRBV27 with TRBJ1-2; perhaps TRBD1 as D (5 bases). The CDR3 totals 17 residues. Trimming shortened V by 3 bases and J by 4 bases, and 21 bases separated the two germline ends. Germline V gives CDR1 MNHEY, CDR2 SMNVEV (reference sequence).

The rearrangement links TRBV2 to TRBJ2-7; 8 positions match TRBD2. The V gene end was trimmed by 6 bases and the J gene end by 7 bases; junction bases not matched to a gene: 11. The germline V gene has CDR1 SNHLY and CDR2 FYNNEI. The CDR3 is 14 amino acids. CDR3 nucleotide sequence: TGTGCCAGCAGCCTAGACGGGGGGGCTGAAGAGCAGTACTTC. As protein: CASSLDGGAEEQYF.

To note about this clone: This specimen includes other DNA sequences encoding the same CDR3. V usage is TRBV4-2 and J usage is TRBJ1-1, with TRBD1 as a possible D gene (6 bases). The CDR3 contains 15 residues. Between the trimmed V and J ends, which lost 3 bases and 0 bases, there was a span of 11 bases. Germline V CDR1 and CDR2: LGHNA, YNFKEQ. CDR3: CASSQPGTMNTEAFF. The CDR3 DNA sequence: TGTGCCAGCAGCCAGCCCGGGACAATGAACACTGAAGCTTTCTTT.

The chain carries TRBV13 and TRBJ2-7; 8 bases line up with TRBD2. Germline CDR1 PRHDT, CDR2 FYEKMQ (reference sequence). The V segment lost 3 bases and the J segment 2 bases; nucleotides outside the gene matches: 6. This CDR3 has 15 residues. In nucleotides, the CDR3 is TGTGCCAGCAGCTTCATTTCTAGCGGGCCCTACGAGCAGTACTTC. Its translation is CASSFISSGPYEQYF.

This clone has just a few counts. This rearrangement joins TRBV11-2 to TRBJ1-3; TRBD1 is a possible D gene (6 bases). Germline CDR1 and CDR2: SGHAT and FQNNGV. The CDR3 has 16 amino acids. With 0 bases removed from V and 5 bases from J, the gap between germline ends came to 14 bases. The CDR3 DNA reads as TGTGCCAGCAGCTTAGATTTCAGCAGGGGCAGAAACACCATATATTTT. Translating gives CASSLDFSRGRNTIYF.

The chain combines TRBV29-1 with TRBJ2-1; D is possibly TRBD2 (5 bases). The CDR3 sequence is 15 residues long. Germline lookup yields CDR1 SQVTM and CDR2 ANQGSEA. Trimming cost V 4 bases and J 0 bases, with 13 bases left between them. CDR3 protein: CSVVPSLSSYNEQFF. CDR3 coding DNA: TGCAGCGTTGTCCCTAGCTTGAGCTCCTACAATGAGCAGTTCTTC.

The chain employs TRBV2 and TRBJ1-2, with no clear D. Germline V gives CDR1 SNHLY, CDR2 FYNNEI. The CDR3 totals 11 residues. Trimming pared 8 bases from V and 14 bases from J, leaving 18 bases between. This CDR3 reads CASGKWEVKTF. CDR3 nucleotide sequence: TGTGCCAGCGGAAAGTGGGAGGTTAAAACCTTC.

The V and J genes are TRBV7-9 and TRBJ1-3; no reliable D call. With 5 bases removed from V and 4 bases from J, the gap between germline ends came to 9 bases. CDR3 size: 13 residues. Germline V CDR1 and CDR2: SEHNR, FQNEAQ (reference sequence). The CDR3 DNA is TGTGCCAGCAGCCAAGGAGGGGGAAACACCATATATTTT. Amino acids: CASSQGGGNTIYF.

V is TRBV10-3 and J is TRBJ2-7; TRBD1 matches at 7 bases. Germline CDR1 reads ENHRY; CDR2 reads SYGVKD. J was trimmed by 0 bases and V by 10 bases; bases with no gene match: 6. The CDR3 is 13 residues long. CDR3: CASAQGRSYEQYF. For the CDR3, the DNA is TGTGCCAGCGCACAGGGGCGCTCCTACGAGCAGTACTTC.

This clone showed up just a few times. The chain combines TRBV19 with TRBJ1-1; D is perhaps TRBD1 (5 bases). The germline V gene encodes CDR1 LNHDA and CDR2 SQIVND (reference sequence). V was shortened by 5 bases and J by 4 bases, with 8 bases between the two germline ends. This CDR3 spans 12 amino acids. The CDR3 is CASSWGGTEAFF. CDR3 nucleotide sequence: TGTGCCAGTAGTTGGGGGGGCACTGAAGCTTTCTTT.

The chain couples TRBV7-3 to TRBJ1-1; 7 bases align to TRBD1. Germline CDR1 reads SGHTA; CDR2 reads FQGTGA. Unmatched junction bases numbered 8, after V lost 5 bases and J lost 8 bases. CDR3 length: 13 residues. The CDR3 coding sequence is TGTGCCAGCAGCGGTCAGAGGGGGCGCGAAGCTTTCTTT. It is translated as CASSGQRGREAFF.

The chain carries TRBV9 and TRBJ1-3, with D uncertain. The V end lost 0 bases, the J end lost 2 bases, and 9 bases lay between the germline ends. The CDR3 totals 15 residues. Germline assignment: CDR1 SGDLS and CDR2 YYNGEE. CDR3 amino acids: CASSVGGSPGNTIYF. CDR3 bases: TGTGCCAGCAGCGTAGGAGGGTCCCCTGGAAACACCATATATTTT. The full variable domain, its missing parts supplied by reference TRBV9 and TRBJ1-3, is DSGVTQTPKHLITATGQRVTLRCSPRSGDLSVYWYQQSLDQGLQFLIQYYNGEERAKGNILERFSAQQFPDLHSELNLSSLELGDSALYFCASSVGGSPGNTIYFGEGSWLTVV.

The CDR3 loop reads CASSWTSGRASPFF. In nucleotides, the CDR3 is TGTGCCAGCAGCTGGACTAGCGGGAGGGCCTCTCCGTTCTTC. The chain has TRBV28 and TRBJ2-1; 15 nucleotides align to TRBD2. CDR3 length equals 14 residues. J gave up 15 bases and V 6 bases, and 9 bases lay outside the gene matches. The germline V gene has CDR1 MDHEN and CDR2 SYDVKM. The whole variable domain, remainder taken from reference TRBV28 and TRBJ2-1, is DVKVTQSSRYLVKRTGEKVFLECVQDMDHENMFWYRQDPGLGLRLIYFSYDVKMKEKGDIPEGYSVSREKKERFSLILESASTNQTSMYLCASSWTSGRASPFFGPGTRLTVL.

The CDR3: CASRRVQGSLGYTF. The CDR3, as DNA: TGTGCCAGCAGGCGGGTACAGGGGTCTCTTGGCTACACCTTC. This chain uses TRBV2 with TRBJ1-2; 7 nucleotides agree with TRBD1. J gave up 7 bases and V 6 bases, and 11 bases lay outside the gene matches. CDR3 length equals 14 residues. Germline lookup yields CDR1 SNHLY and CDR2 FYNNEI.

This rearrangement joins TRBV15 to TRBJ2-1, with D possibly TRBD2 on 5 matching bases. V lost 0 bases and J lost 6, with 15 bases in between. The CDR3 length is 16 residues. The germline V gene has CDR1 LNHNV and CDR2 YYDKDF (reference sequence). The CDR3 reads CATSRDPEGSVNEQFF. The CDR3 nucleotides are TGTGCCACCAGCAGAGACCCCGAGGGTTCGGTCAATGAGCAGTTCTTC.

This chain links TRBV5-4 with TRBJ2-2; 10 nucleotides agree with TRBD2. The CDR3 covers 13 residues. The germline V gene has CDR1 SGHNT and CDR2 YYREEE (reference sequence). Losses at the gene ends were 5 bases for V and 6 bases for J; bases not matched to a gene: 1. For the CDR3, the DNA is TGTGCCAGCAGGCTAGCGGGAGCCGGGGAGCTGTTTTTT. This encodes CASRLAGAGELFF.